Following are 23 T cell receptor beta chains from one sample sequenced in a study of T cell clonality in common variable immunodeficiency. The table came from immunoSEQ multiplex PCR; TCRdb's copy has only in-frame clones and leaves some out. This sample comprises 40,000 to 55,000 clones, none seen once only. Source material: peripheral blood mononuclear cells. Receptor source: a person aged 18 to 75 in good health.

This clone was observed many times. Read data end 3 residues before the CDR3 end; the end is taken from the germline J gene. This chain links TRBV9 with TRBJ2-1; D is unclear. Germline CDR1 reads SGDLS; CDR2 reads YYNGEE. The ends were cut back, 0 bases at V and 6 bases at J, with 7 bases in the middle. This CDR3 comprises 13 residues. The sequenced CDR3 bases are TGTGCCAGCAGCGTAGTGGTGGCCAATGAG. Protein sequence: CASSVVVANE. The whole CDR3 sequence reads CASSVVVANEQFF.

This clone was recorded many times. The read comes to an end 3 residues before the CDR3 does, leaving the germline J gene to fill in the end. The chain is built from TRBV9 and TRBJ2-7; 7 bases fit TRBD1. The ends lost 1 base at V and 3 bases at J; junction bases unmatched: 10. Germline-derived CDR1 and CDR2 are SGDLS and YYNGEE. This CDR3 is 16 amino acids long. CDR3 in amino acids: CASSVSPRGTDYEQYF. CDR3 DNA, as far as it was read: TGTGCCAGCAGCGTATCGCCCCGAGGGACAGACTACGAG.

This clone was observed a handful of times. The junction departs from the called germline gene at one end, perhaps through a read error. The read finishes 3 residues shy of the CDR3 end, and the germline J gene is used to complete it. This chain links TRBV6-1 with TRBJ2-3; 8 bases map to TRBD1. The CDR3 sequence is 15 residues long. Looked up from germline, CDR1 is MNHNS and CDR2 is SASEGT. The DNA read from the CDR3 is TGTGTCAGCTGTGAAGGGACAGGAGGGGCAGATACG. This translates into CVSCEGTGGADT. The complete CDR3 reads CVSCEGTGGADTQYF.

This clone has ten or more counts. The observed sequence ends 3 residues before the CDR3 terminus, with the missing tail filled in from the germline J gene. This chain joins TRBV10-2 and TRBJ2-3; D perhaps matches TRBD1 (6 bases). The CDR3 has 15 amino acids. Trimming shortened V by 2 bases and J by 4 bases, and 13 bases separated the two germline ends. Germline lookup yields CDR1 WSHSY and CDR2 SAAADI. CDR3 in amino acids: CASSEPRGMADTQYF. The sequenced CDR3 bases are TGCGCCAGCAGTGAGCCCAGGGGTATGGCAGATACG.

This clone was counted ten times or more. CDR3 bases read: TGTGCCAGCAGCCCTGTTACAGGGGAG. Protein product: CASSPVTGE. The CDR3 as a whole reads CASSPVTGELFF. The rearrangement joins TRBV7-9 to TRBJ2-2; the D is unclear. The CDR3 end is not reached by the read, which stops 3 residues before it; the germline J gene fills it in. The CDR3 covers 12 residues. V lost 5 bases and J lost 8, with 9 bases in between. Germline CDR1 reads SEHNR; CDR2 reads FQNEAQ (reference sequence).

This clone was seen ten or more times. The read halts 3 residues ahead of the CDR3 end, with the missing end drawn from the germline J gene. V is TRBV29-1 and J is TRBJ2-2; TRBD2 matches 13 bases. The CDR3 sequence is 14 residues long. The junction had 4 bases not matched to a gene; V was cut back by 7 bases and J by 5 bases. Germline V gene data show CDR1 as SQVTM and CDR2 as ANQGSEA. CDR3 loop: CSATSGGGTGELFF. CDR3 DNA (partial): TGCAGCGCAACTAGCGGGGGGGGAACCGGGGAG.

This clone was seen ten or more times. Read sequence stops 3 residues before the CDR3 end, and the germline J gene provides the missing end. The chain has TRBV20-1 and TRBJ2-3, with TRBD1 matching 7 bases. This CDR3 contains 16 residues. Looked up from germline, CDR1 is DFQATT and CDR2 is SNEGSKA (reference sequence). J lost 0 bases, V lost 2 bases, and 8 bases had no gene match. CDR3 region: CSARPGQWGSTDTQYF. The sequenced CDR3 bases are TGCAGTGCTAGACCGGGACAGTGGGGTAGCACAGATACG.

This clone was seen a handful of times. The read is 3 residues too short to cover the CDR3 end, so that end is filled in from the germline J gene. The chain joins TRBV19 to TRBJ2-2, with D possibly matching TRBD2 (6 bases). CDR3 length equals 14 residues. Germline CDR1 is LNHDA and CDR2 is SQIVND (reference sequence). The CDR3 loop is CASAPGLLNEKLFF. Incomplete CDR3 DNA: TGTGCCAGTGCCCCGGGACTGCTTAATGAAAAG.

At least ten counts were recorded for this clone. Coverage ceases 3 residues before the CDR3 finishes, and the germline J gene fills in the end. The chain couples TRBV7-6 to TRBJ1-4, with D possibly TRBD1 on 5 matching bases. Germline CDR1 and CDR2: SGHVS and FNYEAQ. V lost 2 bases and J lost 3, with 13 bases in between. This CDR3 spans 16 amino acids. The CDR3 region is CASSLLSRGSNEKLFF. The covered CDR3 bases are TGTGCCAGCAGCTTATTATCTAGGGGTTCTAATGAAAAA.

This clone was counted at least ten times. The sequence runs out 3 residues before the end of the CDR3; the remainder is reconstructed from the germline J gene. V usage is TRBV7-2 and J usage is TRBJ2-7, with D tentatively TRBD1 (6 bases). Trimming shortened V by 5 bases and J by 0 bases, and 11 bases separated the two germline ends. The germline V gene has CDR1 SGHTA and CDR2 FQGNSA. The CDR3 runs 14 residues. CDR3 DNA (partial): TGTGCCAGCAGCACCAGACAGGACTCCTACGAG. Amino acids: CASSTRQDSYE. The whole CDR3 reads CASSTRQDSYEQYF.

In this sample, this clone turned up many times. From the germline J gene comes the end of the CDR3, since the read stops 3 residues before it. This chain joins TRBV30 and TRBJ2-5; D possibly corresponds to TRBD2 (5 bases). Trimming shortened V by 4 bases and J by 5 bases, and 11 bases separated the two germline ends. Germline values: CDR1 GTSNPN, CDR2 SVGIG (reference sequence). CDR3 length: 12 amino acids. The part of the CDR3 DNA that was read is TGTGCCTGGACCAGTAGCGTGGAGACC. This translates into CAWTSSVET. The full CDR3 is CAWTSSVETQYF.

There are many counts of this clone. The read halts 3 residues ahead of the CDR3 end, with the missing end drawn from the germline J gene. J is TRBJ2-3 and V is TRBV20-1, with 12 nucleotides matching TRBD2. The CDR3 is made up of 16 amino acids. The germline gives CDR1 DFQATT, CDR2 SNEGSKA (reference sequence). The ends lost 5 bases at V and 6 bases at J; junction bases unmatched: 12. The CDR3 is CSAQLAGGNTGDTQYF. The covered CDR3 bases are TGCAGTGCTCAACTAGCGGGGGGTAACACAGGGGATACG.

In its sample, this clone was seen many times. Read coverage stops 3 residues before the CDR3 terminus; the germline J gene supplies the remainder. The rearrangement joins TRBV7-8 to TRBJ2-7; D is unresolved. Germline CDR1 SGHVS, CDR2 FQNEAQ. V was shortened by 5 bases and J by 6 bases, with 17 bases between the two germline ends. CDR3 length: 14 amino acids. CDR3 sequence reads: CASSPPAIPGEQYF. The part of the CDR3 DNA that was read is TGTGCCAGCAGCCCCCCGGCCATCCCAGGCGAG.

This clone was observed a handful of times. Given a much more abundant clone one base away, this may be a read error. The read stops 3 residues short of the end of the CDR3; the missing end is completed from the germline J gene. Different DNA sequences within this sample yield the same CDR3. This rearrangement joins TRBV18 to TRBJ1-3; maybe TRBD1 (6 bases). The germline V gene has CDR1 KGHSH and CDR2 LQKENI. This CDR3 region has 16 residues. The CDR3 reads CASSPPTGSDGNTIYF. The part of the CDR3 DNA that was read is TGTGCCAGCTCACCCCCTACAGGGAGTGACGGAAACACT.

This clone was recorded many times. The read ends 3 residues early relative to the CDR3; the germline J gene fills the gap. This chain uses TRBV10-3 with TRBJ1-6; D is ambiguous. The CDR3 loop spans 15 amino acids. Germline values: CDR1 ENHRY, CDR2 SYGVKD. V was cut by 2 bases and J by 6 bases, with 11 bases left in between. This CDR3 is CAISETGLPNSPLHF. CDR3 DNA, as far as it was read: TGTGCCATCAGTGAGACCGGACTGCCTAATTCACCC.

This clone was recorded at least ten times. With a much larger clone just one base away, this may be a read error. The read finishes 3 residues shy of the CDR3 end, and the germline J gene is used to complete it. This chain connects TRBV12-3 or TRBV12-4 to TRBJ2-5; 7 bases are shared with TRBD2. The CDR3 is 12 residues long. The DNA read from the CDR3 is TGTGCCAGCACCCGGGGGGAAGATACC. Its translation: CASTRGEDT. The whole CDR3 protein reads CASTRGEDTQYF.

This clone came up many times. The CDR3 end is not reached by the read, which stops 3 residues before it; the germline J gene fills it in. The chain is built from TRBV6-2 or TRBV6-3 and TRBJ2-7; 10 bases fit TRBD1. Germline V gene lookup returns CDR1 MNHEY and CDR2 SVGEGT. V gave up 6 bases and J gave up 6 bases; unmatched junction bases: 2. The length of the CDR3 is 12 residues. The DNA read from the CDR3 is TGTGCCAGCAGCAGGACAGGGGGCGAG. Translation: CASSRTGGE. In full, the CDR3 is CASSRTGGEQYF.

This clone was counted only a few times. Read coverage stops 3 residues before the CDR3 terminus; the germline J gene supplies the remainder. The chain carries TRBV7-2 and TRBJ2-4; D not certain. Per germline, CDR1 SGHTA and CDR2 FQGNSA. CDR3 length: 14 amino acids. CDR3 residues: CASSLAWPHYGQYF. The covered CDR3 bases are TGTGCCAGCAGCTTAGCTTGGCCCCACTATGGT.

This clone was picked up many times. The read terminates 3 residues ahead of where the CDR3 ends, so the germline J gene completes it. The J gene is TRBJ1-2, the V gene TRBV5-4, with TRBD1 matching over 10 bases. This CDR3 comprises 15 residues. Germline-derived CDR1 and CDR2 are SGHNT and YYREEE (reference sequence). The V and J ends lost 4 bases and 0 bases, in that order; junction bases with no gene match: 3. The CDR3 DNA, read in part, is TGTGCCAGCAGCATAGGACAGGGGGCTAACTATGGC. This codes for CASSIGQGANYG. The CDR3, in full, reads CASSIGQGANYGYTF.

This clone was seen at least ten times. The observed sequence ends 3 residues before the CDR3 terminus, with the missing tail filled in from the germline J gene. This chain uses TRBV19 with TRBJ1-1; TRBD1 matches at 7 bases. V shed 3 bases, J shed 0 bases, and the junction held 10 bases outside the gene matches. The CDR3 is 17 amino acids. Per germline, CDR1 LNHDA and CDR2 SQIVND (reference sequence). CDR3 in amino acids: CASSMGGQTFMNTEAFF. The sequenced CDR3 bases are TGTGCCAGTAGTATGGGGGGACAGACATTCATGAACACTGAA. The variable domain in full, with the rest retrieved from reference TRBV19 and TRBJ1-1, is DGGITQSPKYLFRKEGQNVTLSCEQNLNHDAMYWYRQDPGQGLRLIYYSQIVNDFQKGDIAEGYSVSREKKESFPLTVTSAQKNPTAFYLCASSMGGQTFMNTEAFFGQGTRLTVV.

This clone has a handful of counts. The read terminates 3 residues before the CDR3 end, so the remaining end is supplied by the germline J gene. The chain recombines TRBV5-6 with TRBJ2-7; 7 bases map to TRBD1. The CDR3 runs 13 residues. Germline CDR1 SGHDT, CDR2 YYEEEE. With V trimmed by 0 bases and J by 6 bases, 3 bases remained unmatched. The CDR3 DNA, read in part, is TGTGCCAGCAGCTTGGTAACAGGGGCCGAG. Protein sequence: CASSLVTGAE. The whole CDR3 reads CASSLVTGAEQYF.

This clone was found many times. Read data end 3 residues before the CDR3 end; the end is taken from the germline J gene. The chain carries TRBV30 and TRBJ2-3; D is unresolved. Germline CDR1 and CDR2: GTSNPN and SVGIG (reference sequence). The CDR3 is made up of 14 amino acids. Here the CDR3 reads CAWSPLAYQETQYF. The covered CDR3 bases are TGTGCCTGGAGTCCCCTGGCTTACCAAGAGACG.

This clone occurred a few times. The CDR3 sequence is CASSDPLAVDTYTF. Incomplete CDR3 DNA: TGTGCCAGCAGTGACCCCTTGGCGGTAGATACC. The genes are TRBV2 and TRBJ1-2; D not resolved. The read ends 3 residues shy of where the CDR3 ends; the end is completed using the germline J gene. Germline V gene data show CDR1 as SNHLY and CDR2 as FYNNEI. This CDR3 contains 14 residues.